Below are 30 T cell receptor beta chains sequenced from a single sample in a study of a mutant IDH1 vaccine in newly diagnosed glioma. Their specific antigens are unknown. Time point of the sample: week 23, last vaccination. Vaccination comprised doses that each held 300 ug of mutant IDH1 20-mer peptide, plus topical imiquimod. This table comes from immunoSEQ multiplex PCR, and its TCRdb copy is limited to in-frame clones, with some not included. The table includes approximately 79,000 clones, around 85% detected once. The sample consisted of PBMCs, taken from a glioma patient whose treatment included an IDH1 peptide vaccine. The receptors here all came from a woman between 50 and 59 years old with glioma.

This clone was counted a few times. The CDR3: CASSAGTGDTGELFF. The DNA of the CDR3 is TGCGCCAGCAGCGCCGGGACAGGGGACACCGGGGAGCTGTTTTTT. The J gene is TRBJ2-2, the V gene TRBV10-1, with 10 bases identical to TRBD1. The CDR3 totals 15 residues. CDR1 is WNHNN and CDR2 is SYGVQD in the germline V gene (reference sequence). V dropped 6 bases and J dropped 3; count of bases not matched to a gene: 4.

DNA of the CDR3: TGCGCCAGCAGCGCCTGGGGAGGGCTCGGGCAGCCCCAGCATTTT. It specifies CASSAWGGLGQPQHF. This chain joins TRBV10-2 and TRBJ1-5; D is unclear. Germline CDR1 reads WSHSY; CDR2 reads SAAADI. There are 15 residues in the CDR3. V lost 6 bases, J lost 7 bases, and 19 bases lay in between.

V usage is TRBV23-1 and J usage is TRBJ2-1; perhaps D is TRBD1 or TRBD2 (6 bases each). TRBV23-1 is an ORF, and what it does is uncertain. CDR3 length equals 17 residues. V shed 8 bases and J shed 3 bases, with 23 bases lying between them. The CDR3 sequence is CASGTGLPGVCYNEQFF. The CDR3 DNA is TGCGCCAGCGGAACAGGGCTCCCGGGGGTTTGCTACAATGAGCAGTTCTTC.

Comments on this clone: A junction boundary mismatches the germline segment, possibly from a read error. The genes are TRBV19 and TRBJ1-4; perhaps TRBD1 as D (6 bases). The CDR3 consists of 12 residues. The V gene's germline CDR1 is LNHDA and CDR2 SQIVND (reference sequence). CDR3 in amino acids: CASSIDSRQVNF. CDR3 DNA: TGTGCCAGTAGTATAGATTCGCGACAGGTTAATTTT.

This chain connects TRBV28 to TRBJ1-2; 9 nucleotides align to TRBD1. This CDR3 contains 13 residues. V lost 4 bases, J lost 8 bases, and 5 bases stayed unmatched. Germline values: CDR1 MDHEN, CDR2 SYDVKM. The CDR3 here is CASSYGTGWGYTF. The CDR3 nucleotides read TGTGCCAGCAGTTACGGGACAGGGTGGGGCTACACCTTC.

DNA of the CDR3: TGTGCCTGGAGTGTTGGAAGGACCCTCGAGCAGTACTTC. It translates to CAWSVGRTLEQYF. This chain uses TRBV30 with TRBJ2-7, with D unclear. Germline CDR1 GTSNPN, CDR2 SVGIG (reference sequence). This CDR3 is 13 amino acids long. Deletions cut 0 bases from V and 6 bases from J, with 12 bases between.

The CDR3 region is CASEVRTASGNTIYF. The CDR3, as DNA: TGTGCCTCGGAAGTAAGGACAGCCTCTGGAAACACCATATATTTT. The rearrangement links TRBV30 to TRBJ1-3; D possibly corresponds to TRBD1 (6 bases). The CDR3 totals 15 residues. Germline V gene data show CDR1 as GTSNPN and CDR2 as SVGIG (reference sequence). Trimming left V 7 bases short and J 0 bases short, with 16 bases between. Variable domain in full (rest from reference TRBV30 and TRBJ1-3): SQTIHQWPATLVQPVGSPLSLECTVEGTSNPNLYWYRQAAGRGLQLLFYSVGIGQISSEVPQNLSASRPQDRQFILSSKKLLLSDSGFYLCASEVRTASGNTIYFGEGSWLTVV.

The chain uses TRBV4-1 and TRBJ2-5; 8 bases fit TRBD2. The J call could be wrong; TRBJ2-7 is a better fit for the DNA end. The CDR3 length is 17 residues. Per germline, CDR1 MGHRA and CDR2 YSYEKL. The CDR3 loop is CASSQLSGNLRGYEQYF. DNA of the CDR3: TGCGCCAGCAGCCAACTTAGCGGGAACCTGCGTGGGTACGAGCAGTACTTC.

The V and J genes are TRBV5-8 and TRBJ1-2; D may be TRBD1 (6 bases). This CDR3 comprises 14 residues. Trimming took off 0 bases at V and 2 bases at J, with 8 bases between the two ends. Germline V gives CDR1 SGHTS, CDR2 YDEGEE. CDR3 loop: CASSLATGNYGYTF. The CDR3 region has the DNA TGTGCCAGCAGCTTGGCCACAGGGAACTATGGCTACACCTTC.

This clone was picked up one time. The rearrangement links TRBV5-1 to TRBJ1-4; TRBD1 matches 8 bases. The trim removed 2 bases at V and 8 bases at J, leaving 5 bases unmatched. CDR1 is SGHRS and CDR2 is YFSETQ in the germline V gene. This CDR3 has 14 amino acids. For the CDR3, the DNA is TGCGCCAGCAGCTTACAGGGGGAAGGCGAAAAACTGTTTTTT. Protein product: CASSLQGEGEKLFF.

The chain couples TRBV15 to TRBJ1-4; D gene ambiguous. The CDR3 loop spans 15 amino acids. The germline V gene encodes CDR1 LNHNV and CDR2 YYDKDF (reference sequence). V was pared by 6 bases and J by 0 bases, with 11 bases between. The CDR3 region is CATRRDLTTNEKLFF. CDR3 nucleotides: TGTGCCACCAGACGGGATTTGACAACTAATGAAAAACTGTTTTTT.

This chain links TRBV10-1 with TRBJ2-3, with 10 bases fitting TRBD2. Losses at the gene ends were 6 bases for V and 2 bases for J; bases not matched to a gene: 8. The CDR3 extends over 16 amino acids. Per the germline V gene, CDR1 is WNHNN and CDR2 is SYGVQD (reference sequence). The CDR3 DNA follows: TGCGCCAGCAGCTCAGACGGACTAGCGGCCACAGATACGCAGTATTTT. Its protein product is CASSSDGLAATDTQYF.

The CDR3 bases are TGTGCCAGTAGTATAGTACAGGGGGCGAACACTGAAGCTTTCTTT. Translated, it gives CASSIVQGANTEAFF. V usage is TRBV19 and J usage is TRBJ1-1; 9 bases align to TRBD1. Germline CDR1 and CDR2: LNHDA and SQIVND (reference sequence). The V gene end was trimmed by 1 base and the J gene end by 1 base; junction bases not matched to a gene: 1. CDR3 size: 15 residues. The variable domain in full, with the rest retrieved from reference TRBV19 and TRBJ1-1, is DGGITQSPKYLFRKEGQNVTLSCEQNLNHDAMYWYRQDPGQGLRLIYYSQIVNDFQKGDIAEGYSVSREKKESFPLTVTSAQKNPTAFYLCASSIVQGANTEAFFGQGTRLTVV.

V and J are TRBV6-6 and TRBJ2-1; 12 positions match TRBD2. Germline values: CDR1 MNHNY, CDR2 SVGAGI (reference sequence). CDR3 length: 15 residues. V was clipped by 5 bases and J by 6 bases; unmatched bases: 5. CDR3 DNA sequence: TGTGCCAGCAGTCAGACTAGCGGGAGCGTCAATGAGCAGTTCTTC. Its protein is CASSQTSGSVNEQFF.

The chain has TRBV6-5 and TRBJ1-2; the D is unclear. CDR3 length: 15 residues. Germline V gene sequence: CDR1 MNHEY, CDR2 SVGAGI. With 2 bases removed from V and 4 bases from J, the gap between germline ends came to 14 bases. CDR3 loop: CASSYGKARSYGYTF. The CDR3 DNA sequence: TGTGCCAGCAGTTACGGGAAGGCCCGGAGCTATGGCTACACCTTC.

V gene TRBV14 combines with J gene TRBJ1-3; D is undetermined. CDR1 is SGHDN and CDR2 is FVKESK in the germline V gene. The CDR3 extends over 12 amino acids. The V end lost 1 base, the J end lost 8 bases, and 6 bases lay between the germline ends. Here the CDR3 reads CASSQGVYTIYF. The CDR3 coding sequence is TGTGCCAGCAGCCAAGGAGTATACACCATATATTTT.

The gene calls are TRBV11-2 and TRBJ2-7; perhaps D is TRBD1 or TRBD2 (5 bases each). V was shortened by 7 bases and J by 6 bases, with 16 bases between the two germline ends. Germline V gene sequence: CDR1 SGHAT, CDR2 FQNNGV. The CDR3 covers 13 residues. The CDR3 spells CASKSGGRTEQYF. The CDR3 coding sequence is TGTGCCAGCAAATCTGGGGGAAGGACCGAGCAGTACTTC.

The chain couples TRBV10-1 to TRBJ2-2, with D maybe TRBD1 (5 bases). This CDR3 is built from 14 residues. Germline CDR1 reads WNHNN; CDR2 reads SYGVQD (reference sequence). The V end lost 4 bases, the J end lost 0 bases, and 6 bases lay between the germline ends. CDR3 loop: CASSVRANTGELFF. CDR3 DNA: TGCGCCAGCAGTGTCAGGGCGAACACCGGGGAGCTGTTTTTT.

The chain is built from TRBV4-1 and TRBJ2-7; no clear D gene. V was clipped by 3 bases and J by 3 bases, with 12 bases between them. The germline CDR1 and CDR2 sequences are MGHRA and YSYEKL. This CDR3 region has 14 residues. The CDR3 reads CASSHPDGYYEQYF. The CDR3 nucleotides are TGCGCCAGCAGCCACCCGGACGGTTACTACGAGCAGTACTTC.

The chain links TRBV19 to TRBJ1-5, with 7 bases identical to TRBD1. Germline assignment: CDR1 LNHDA and CDR2 SQIVND (reference sequence). CDR3 length: 17 residues. J was trimmed by 0 bases and V by 6 bases; bases with no gene match: 11. The CDR3 DNA reads TGTGCCAGTAGCGGACAGGAGAACTCACTTAGCAATCAGCCCCAGCATTTT. Its translation is CASSGQENSLSNQPQHF.

CDR3 residues: CASSLRQWATGELFF. CDR3 bases: TGTGCCAGCAGCTTGCGACAGTGGGCCACCGGGGAGCTGTTTTTT. This chain joins TRBV5-6 and TRBJ2-2, with D tentatively TRBD1 (5 bases). This CDR3 contains 15 residues. The V end was cut by 1 base, the J end by 4 bases, with 11 bases between. Germline CDR1 is SGHDT and CDR2 is YYEEEE.

The chain carries TRBV27 and TRBJ1-4, with D uncertain. This CDR3 has 12 amino acids. The V and J ends lost 6 bases and 4 bases respectively, with 6 bases between them. In germline, CDR1 is MNHEY, CDR2 SMNVEV (reference sequence). The CDR3 nucleotides read TGTGCCAGCAGGAGACGTAATGAAAAACTGTTTTTT. As protein: CASRRRNEKLFF.

This sequence joins TRBV7-9 and TRBJ1-3, with 8 bases aligning to TRBD1. There are 17 residues in the CDR3. V shed 5 bases and J 2 bases; nucleotides not matched to a gene: 11. Germline CDR1 is SEHNR and CDR2 is FQNEAQ (reference sequence). CDR3 bases: TGTGCCAGCAGCCCTCCCTCCGGACAGGGTACTGGAAACACCATATATTTT. It yields the protein CASSPPSGQGTGNTIYF.

This clone has only one observation. The J gene is TRBJ2-7, the V gene TRBV5-4, with 8 bases fitting TRBD1. V was clipped by 4 bases and J by 6 bases; unmatched bases: 6. This CDR3 comprises 13 residues. Germline V gene sequence: CDR1 SGHNT, CDR2 YYREEE (reference sequence). CDR3 coding DNA: TGTGCCAGCAGCCTGGACAGGGTCAGCGAGCAGTACTTC. Protein sequence: CASSLDRVSEQYF.

The chain carries TRBV6-1 and TRBJ2-7, with unresolved D. The V gene lost 1 base and the J gene lost 2 bases, with 6 bases spanning the gap. Per the germline V gene, CDR1 is MNHNS and CDR2 is SASEGT. This CDR3 is built from 13 residues. The CDR3 spells CASSEGITYEQYF. The CDR3 region has the DNA TGTGCCAGCAGTGAAGGGATCACCTACGAGCAGTACTTC.

The CDR3 loop reads CASSTTGQDTSYGYTF. DNA for the CDR3: TGTGCCAGCTCAACAACAGGTCAGGATACCAGCTATGGCTACACCTTC. The chain has TRBV18 and TRBJ1-2; a possible D gene is TRBD1 (5 bases). The CDR3 consists of 16 residues. Germline V CDR1 and CDR2: KGHSH, LQKENI. V lost 5 bases to trimming and J lost 4 bases, with 20 bases between them.

The rearrangement links TRBV10-3 to TRBJ2-1, with D maybe TRBD2 (6 bases). The CDR3 runs 13 residues. Germline V CDR1 and CDR2: ENHRY, SYGVKD. Trimming pared 4 bases from V and 2 bases from J, leaving 6 bases between. The DNA for the CDR3 is TGTGCCATCAGTGGACTAGCCTACAATGAGCAGTTCTTC. Translating gives CAISGLAYNEQFF.

The chain recombines TRBV29-1 with TRBJ2-2; D is unresolved. There are 13 residues in the CDR3. Germline loops: CDR1 SQVTM, CDR2 ANQGSEA. Trimming removed 7 bases from V and 1 base from J, with 10 bases in between. CDR3 amino acids: CSAKYRNTGELFF. The CDR3 region has the DNA TGCAGCGCCAAGTACAGGAACACCGGGGAGCTGTTTTTT.

This clone was counted only a few times. This chain connects TRBV4-1 to TRBJ2-1, with D maybe TRBD2 (6 bases). CDR1 is MGHRA and CDR2 is YSYEKL in the germline V gene. CDR3 length: 16 residues. Trimming pared 1 base from V and 2 bases from J, leaving 12 bases between. The CDR3 DNA sequence: TGCGCCAGCAGCCAAGGTCGCGGGGCTCCCTACAATGAGCAGTTCTTC. It specifies CASSQGRGAPYNEQFF.

The chain recombines TRBV28 with TRBJ2-7, with TRBD1 identical over 9 bases. This CDR3 is 12 amino acids long. Looked up from germline, CDR1 is MDHEN and CDR2 is SYDVKM. Trimming took 6 bases from V and 4 from J; bases not matched to a gene: 1. Here the CDR3 reads CASRDRGYEQYF. CDR3 bases: TGTGCCAGCAGGGACAGGGGTTACGAGCAGTACTTC.